The rows below give T cell receptor beta chains drawn from one sample of a study of blood T cell repertoires in COVID-19. Assay: immunoSEQ multiplex PCR; the TCRdb copy retains only in-frame clones and omits some. The sample shows some 250,000 clones, approximately 88% of them seen only once. Source material: peripheral blood. Receptor source: a human donor in a cohort sampled during active COVID-19. Each CDR3 is given with its conserved first and last residue.

TRBJ1-1 TRBV19 CASSIRPSRVVEGAFF
TRBJ2-7 TRBV5-1 CASSLAGSGGSRSYEQYF
TRBJ2-7 TRBV28 CASSGDPGYEQYF
TRBJ2-6 TRBV5-1 CASSPRDSGANVLTF
TRBJ2-7 TRBV7-9 CASSRTGTYEQYF
TRBJ1-3 TRBV3-1/TRBV3-2 CASSYRDSGNTIYF
TRBJ1-3 TRBV19 CASRGPGQKSGNTIYF
TRBJ1-4 TRBV7-9 CASSLGYRVGVEKLFF
TRBJ2-7 TRBV30 CAWSRGTYEQYF
TRBJ2-1 TRBV12-3/TRBV12-4 CASSLSYNEQFF
TRBJ1-1 TRBV4-3 CASSQDYRGTEAFF
TRBJ2-7 TRBV6-5 CASSPEGYEQYF
TRBJ2-1 TRBV15 CAFQGSRYNEQFF
TRBJ2-1 TRBV28 CASRLGTSAKQFF
TRBJ1-2 TRBV7-9 CASSSFLEQGSGYTF
TRBJ1-2 TRBV27 CASSSAGQGDGYTF
TRBJ1-4 TRBV7-2 CASSSGRRNEKLFF
TRBJ1-6 TRBV30 CAWSVRPGPLHF
TRBJ1-1 TRBV29-1 CSVDYKGAPEAFF
TRBJ2-7 TRBV4-3 CASSQWAGDGREQYF
TRBJ2-3 TRBV19 CASSTVAGPDTQYF
TRBJ1-4 TRBV5-1 CASSPTPGQGNEKLFF
TRBJ1-2 TRBV6-6 CASTFKRGPWNGYTF
TRBJ1-2 TRBV6-5 CASNQGSGLGYTF
TRBJ1-6 TRBV10-3 CAISESAKGVSYNSPLHF
TRBJ1-3 TRBV2 CAAQRTVTGNTIYF
TRBJ1-2 TRBV4-1 CASSQGQEPSYGYTF
TRBJ1-5 TRBV6-5 CASSYQGLSNQPQHF
TRBJ1-2 TRBV14 CASSHPPEGYTF
TRBJ2-1 TRBV18 CASSPRASDYYNEQFF
TRBJ2-7 TRBV27 CAIRRAGGHEQYF
TRBJ1-6 TRBV6-1 CASSESWGRDNSPLHF
TRBJ2-7 TRBV12-3/TRBV12-4 CASSPGAYEQYF